Listed below are T cell receptor beta chains from one sample, sequenced in a study of blood T cell repertoires in COVID-19. The method was immunoSEQ multiplex PCR; TCRdb's version includes in-frame clones alone and lacks a portion of them. The data contain about 240,000 clones, approximately 86% of them singletons. Input material: PBMCs or T cells enriched from blood (not recorded which). The receptors shown here come from a woman in her forties with acute COVID-19. Each CDR3 is given with its conserved first and last residue. The D gene is left open where the match is weak. Where a row states a size, it is once, few, many or the class of an expanded clone; other rows omit it.

clone_size: -; j_call: TRBJ2-1; d_call: TRBD2; v_call: TRBV30; cdr3_nt: TGTGCCTGGTCTAGCGGGAGGGACAATGAGCAGTTCTTC; cdr3_aa: CAWSSGRDNEQFF
clone_size: -; j_call: TRBJ2-1; d_call: -; v_call: TRBV5-6; cdr3_nt: TGTGCCAGCAGCTTGGCCTCAGGGCTGGGTGAGCAGTTCTTC; cdr3_aa: CASSLASGLGEQFF
clone_size: -; j_call: TRBJ2-7; d_call: TRBD1; v_call: TRBV6-5; cdr3_nt: TGTGCCAGCGGACAGGACGCCCTTTACGAGCAGTACTTC; cdr3_aa: CASGQDALYEQYF
clone_size: -; j_call: TRBJ1-1; d_call: TRBD1; v_call: TRBV5-5; cdr3_nt: TGTGCCACCCAGGGGGCTGACACTGAAGCTTTCTTT; cdr3_aa: CATQGADTEAFF
clone_size: -; j_call: TRBJ2-7; d_call: -; v_call: TRBV5-1; cdr3_nt: TGCGCCAGCAAAAGGACATCGGTAGAATACGAGCAGTACTTC; cdr3_aa: CASKRTSVEYEQYF
clone_size: -; j_call: TRBJ2-7; d_call: -; v_call: TRBV21-1; cdr3_nt: TGTGCCAGCAGCAAAGGAGCAGGCCTCCCCTCACTCCCCTACGAGCAGTACTTC; cdr3_aa: CASSKGAGLPSLPYEQYF
clone_size: -; j_call: TRBJ1-1; d_call: -; v_call: TRBV2; cdr3_nt: TGTGCCAGCAGTGAAATCCGGGGGAACACTGAAGCTTTCTTT; cdr3_aa: CASSEIRGNTEAFF
clone_size: -; j_call: TRBJ2-2; d_call: -; v_call: TRBV9; cdr3_nt: TGTGCCAGCACCGATCCAGGCCAGATAGACGGGGAGCTGTTTTTT; cdr3_aa: CASTDPGQIDGELFF
clone_size: -; j_call: TRBJ2-1; d_call: TRBD2; v_call: TRBV7-3; cdr3_nt: TGTGCCAGCAGCCCGAAAAGTAGCGGGGCTGACTACAATGAGCAGTTCTTC; cdr3_aa: CASSPKSSGADYNEQFF
clone_size: once; j_call: TRBJ1-4; d_call: -; v_call: TRBV19; cdr3_nt: TGTGCCAGTAGTATAGCCGCGGGAGTTAGGAATGAAAAACTGTTTTTT; cdr3_aa: CASSIAAGVRNEKLFF
clone_size: -; j_call: TRBJ2-3; d_call: TRBD2; v_call: TRBV7-8; cdr3_nt: TGTGCCAGCAGCTTTGGGAGGGACACAGATACGCAGTATTTT; cdr3_aa: CASSFGRDTDTQYF
clone_size: -; j_call: TRBJ1-1; d_call: TRBD1; v_call: TRBV29-1; cdr3_nt: TGCAGCGTTGCCGGCAGGGGGCATTTCACTGAAGCTTTCTTT; cdr3_aa: CSVAGRGHFTEAFF
clone_size: -; j_call: TRBJ2-2; d_call: TRBD1; v_call: TRBV19; cdr3_nt: TGTGCCAGTAGTATGGGGTGGGACAGGTCAACCGGGGAGCTGTTTTTT; cdr3_aa: CASSMGWDRSTGELFF
clone_size: -; j_call: TRBJ2-2; d_call: TRBD2; v_call: TRBV5-1; cdr3_nt: TGCGCCAGCAGCTTGGGGACTAGCGGGAGGTCTTCCGGGGAGCTGTTTTTT; cdr3_aa: CASSLGTSGRSSGELFF
clone_size: few; j_call: TRBJ2-3; d_call: TRBD2; v_call: TRBV6-7; cdr3_nt: TGTGCCAGCAGTCGACAGCATTGTTGCGGGAGAAAGAGCACAGATACGCAGTATTTT; cdr3_aa: CASSRQHCCGRKSTDTQYF
clone_size: few; j_call: TRBJ2-7; d_call: -; v_call: TRBV5-4; cdr3_nt: TGTGCCAGCAGCCGGTCCCAAGAGCGGGCGACCGGGTCGGCAGACTTC; cdr3_aa: CASSRSQERATGSADF
clone_size: -; j_call: TRBJ2-7; d_call: TRBD2; v_call: TRBV15; cdr3_nt: TGTGCCACCAGCGGAACGTCCTCATCGGCTAGCGGGAGGGCGAGCTCCTACGAGCAGTACTTC; cdr3_aa: CATSGTSSSASGRASSYEQYF
clone_size: few; j_call: TRBJ1-4; d_call: TRBD1; v_call: TRBV2; cdr3_nt: TGTGCCAGCAGAGGGGTACAGGGGTCTGAAAAACTGTTTTTT; cdr3_aa: CASRGVQGSEKLFF
clone_size: -; j_call: TRBJ2-2; d_call: TRBD1; v_call: TRBV30; cdr3_nt: TGTGCCTGGAGTGAGGGGGCACTTTGGGTCGGGGAGCTGTTTTTT; cdr3_aa: CAWSEGALWVGELFF
clone_size: -; j_call: TRBJ2-2; d_call: -; v_call: TRBV2; cdr3_nt: TGTGCCAGCATTCCATCGGCGAACACCGGGGAGCTGTTTTTT; cdr3_aa: CASIPSANTGELFF
clone_size: -; j_call: TRBJ1-1; d_call: TRBD1; v_call: TRBV5-4; cdr3_nt: TGTGCCAGCAGGGGACAGGGCATCGATGAAGCTTTCTTT; cdr3_aa: CASRGQGIDEAFF
clone_size: -; j_call: TRBJ2-7; d_call: TRBD2; v_call: TRBV4-1; cdr3_nt: TGCGCCAGCAGCCACATAATTGTGGGAGGGCCACAGTACGAGCAGTACTTC; cdr3_aa: CASSHIIVGGPQYEQYF
clone_size: -; j_call: TRBJ2-7; d_call: -; v_call: TRBV20-1; cdr3_nt: TGCAGTGCCTGGACAGTTTACGAGCAGTACTTC; cdr3_aa: CSAWTVYEQYF
clone_size: -; j_call: TRBJ1-6; d_call: -; v_call: TRBV21-1; cdr3_nt: TGTGCCAGCAGCGCTGGACAGGGGGCAGATTCACCCCTCCACTTT; cdr3_aa: CASSAGQGADSPLHF
clone_size: -; j_call: TRBJ2-5; d_call: TRBD1; v_call: TRBV7-2; cdr3_nt: TGTGCCAGCAGCTTAGAATCGGACAGGGGCGAGACCCAGTACTTC; cdr3_aa: CASSLESDRGETQYF
clone_size: -; j_call: TRBJ2-1; d_call: TRBD2; v_call: TRBV5-1; cdr3_nt: TGCGCCAGCAGCTTGGTAGCGGGAGGGAACAATGAGCAGTTCTTC; cdr3_aa: CASSLVAGGNNEQFF
clone_size: -; j_call: TRBJ1-1; d_call: -; v_call: TRBV5-1; cdr3_nt: TGCGCCAGCAGCTCTTTGGGGGGAAGCACTGAAGCTTTCTTT; cdr3_aa: CASSSLGGSTEAFF
clone_size: -; j_call: TRBJ2-1; d_call: TRBD2; v_call: TRBV5-1; cdr3_nt: TGCGCCAGCAGCCCAACACCGGGACTAGGGCCCAATGAGCAGTTCTTC; cdr3_aa: CASSPTPGLGPNEQFF
clone_size: -; j_call: TRBJ1-4; d_call: -; v_call: TRBV7-8; cdr3_nt: TGTGCCAGCAGCGCTATAGGAGGGGAAAAACTGTTTTTT; cdr3_aa: CASSAIGGEKLFF
clone_size: -; j_call: TRBJ2-7; d_call: TRBD1; v_call: TRBV19; cdr3_nt: TGTGCCAGTAGATTCCACAGGGGGTCGTACGAGCAGTACTTC; cdr3_aa: CASRFHRGSYEQYF
clone_size: -; j_call: TRBJ1-5; d_call: -; v_call: TRBV19; cdr3_nt: TGTGCCAGTAGTATCGAAGACAGAGCTAGCAATCAGCCCCAGCATTTT; cdr3_aa: CASSIEDRASNQPQHF
clone_size: -; j_call: TRBJ1-1; d_call: TRBD1; v_call: TRBV24-1; cdr3_nt: TGTGCCACCCGGGAAAGTGACAGGGCAACTGAAGCTTTCTTT; cdr3_aa: CATRESDRATEAFF
clone_size: -; j_call: TRBJ2-7; d_call: TRBD1; v_call: TRBV19; cdr3_nt: TGTGCCAGTAGTAGACAGGGGGCGAATGAGCAGTACTTC; cdr3_aa: CASSRQGANEQYF
clone_size: -; j_call: TRBJ1-5; d_call: -; v_call: TRBV4-1; cdr3_nt: TGCGCCAGCAGCCAAGGTTCGGCTAGACAGACTCATCAGCCCCAGCATTTT; cdr3_aa: CASSQGSARQTHQPQHF
clone_size: -; j_call: TRBJ2-5; d_call: -; v_call: TRBV3-1/TRBV3-2; cdr3_nt: TGTGCCAGCAGCAACAGGGAACCCCAAGAGACCCAGTACTTC; cdr3_aa: CASSNREPQETQYF
clone_size: -; j_call: TRBJ1-2; d_call: TRBD1; v_call: TRBV30; cdr3_nt: TGTGCCTGGAGTCCAACGGGACAGGGGTATGGCTACACCTTC; cdr3_aa: CAWSPTGQGYGYTF
clone_size: -; j_call: TRBJ2-3; d_call: TRBD1; v_call: TRBV2; cdr3_nt: TGTGCCAGCGGAACAGGGGAGAGCACAGATACGCAGTATTTT; cdr3_aa: CASGTGESTDTQYF
clone_size: -; j_call: TRBJ1-2; d_call: -; v_call: TRBV12-5; cdr3_nt: TGTGCTAGTGCCACGGGGGGACTTCACAATGGCTACACCTTC; cdr3_aa: CASATGGLHNGYTF
clone_size: -; j_call: TRBJ2-2; d_call: -; v_call: TRBV19; cdr3_nt: TGTGCCAGTAGCGTTCGTCCTAACACCGGGGAGCTGTTTTTT; cdr3_aa: CASSVRPNTGELFF
clone_size: -; j_call: TRBJ2-7; d_call: TRBD2; v_call: TRBV7-9; cdr3_nt: TGTGCCAGCAGGCCGCTAGCGGGACGCTCCTACGAGCAGTACTTC; cdr3_aa: CASRPLAGRSYEQYF
clone_size: -; j_call: TRBJ1-2; d_call: TRBD1; v_call: TRBV6-5; cdr3_nt: TGTGCCAGCAACCAGGGGGCAGAGGGCTACACCTTC; cdr3_aa: CASNQGAEGYTF
clone_size: -; j_call: TRBJ2-3; d_call: -; v_call: TRBV4-2; cdr3_nt: TGTGCCAGCAGCCAAGCTGGTGGGCCGGAGGGCACAGATACGCAGTATTTT; cdr3_aa: CASSQAGGPEGTDTQYF
clone_size: -; j_call: TRBJ2-1; d_call: -; v_call: TRBV3-1/TRBV3-2; cdr3_nt: TGTGCCAGTACAAACGACGGGGGGCGGTATGAGCAGTTCTTC; cdr3_aa: CASTNDGGRYEQFF
clone_size: -; j_call: TRBJ2-1; d_call: -; v_call: TRBV11-3; cdr3_nt: TGTGCCAGCAGCTTAGTCAGGGGAGTTTACAATGAGCAGTTCTTC; cdr3_aa: CASSLVRGVYNEQFF
clone_size: -; j_call: TRBJ2-1; d_call: -; v_call: TRBV9; cdr3_nt: TGTGCCAGCAGCGTAGATGGAGGCTCCTACAATGAGCAGTTCTTC; cdr3_aa: CASSVDGGSYNEQFF
clone_size: -; j_call: TRBJ2-7; d_call: TRBD2; v_call: TRBV9; cdr3_nt: TGTGCCAGCAGCGCGAACCGACTAGCGGCCTCCTACGAGCAGTACTTC; cdr3_aa: CASSANRLAASYEQYF
clone_size: -; j_call: TRBJ1-3; d_call: TRBD1; v_call: TRBV7-3; cdr3_nt: TGTGCCAGCATCCTAGGTTCCCCTAGACAGGGTTTCATCGGAAACACCATATATTTT; cdr3_aa: CASILGSPRQGFIGNTIYF
clone_size: -; j_call: TRBJ2-1; d_call: TRBD2; v_call: TRBV7-9; cdr3_nt: TGTGCCAGCAGCTTAGACGGGAGGGCCGCCAATGAGCAGTTCTTC; cdr3_aa: CASSLDGRAANEQFF